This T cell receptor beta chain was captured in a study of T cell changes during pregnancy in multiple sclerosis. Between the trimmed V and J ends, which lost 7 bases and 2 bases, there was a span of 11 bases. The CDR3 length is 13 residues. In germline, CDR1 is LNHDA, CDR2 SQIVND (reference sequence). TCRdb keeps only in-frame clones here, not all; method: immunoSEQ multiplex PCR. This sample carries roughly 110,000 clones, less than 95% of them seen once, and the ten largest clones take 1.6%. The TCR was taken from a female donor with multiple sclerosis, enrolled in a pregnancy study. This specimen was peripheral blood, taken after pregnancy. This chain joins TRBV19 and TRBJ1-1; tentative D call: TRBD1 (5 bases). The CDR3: CASKRGTNTEAFF. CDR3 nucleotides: TGTGCCAGTAAGCGGGGGACCAACACTGAAGCTTTCTTT.